What follows are 5 T cell receptor beta chains derived from one specimen sequenced in a study of blood T cell repertoires in COVID-19. TCRdb's table, derived via immunoSEQ multiplex PCR, lists solely in-frame clones and lacks some. Counted here are over 250,000 clones, approximately 88% occurring once; the ten biggest clones make up around 0.92%. Sequenced material: PBMCs or T cells enriched from blood (not recorded which). All receptors come from a woman between 25 and 40 years old who had recovered from COVID-19.

The chain employs TRBV7-9 and TRBJ2-5; 9 nucleotides line up with TRBD2. V dropped 6 bases and J dropped 5; count of bases not matched to a gene: 10. This CDR3 has 15 amino acids. Germline loops: CDR1 SEHNR, CDR2 FQNEAQ (reference sequence). CDR3 amino acids: CASSPPAGGPETQYF. The DNA of the CDR3 is TGTGCCAGCAGTCCTCCGGCGGGAGGGCCGGAGACCCAGTACTTC.

The chain recombines TRBV5-5 with TRBJ2-7; 11 nucleotides align to TRBD2. The CDR3 sequence is 15 residues long. J was trimmed by 2 bases and V by 2 bases; bases with no gene match: 3. Per the germline V gene, CDR1 is SGHKS and CDR2 is YYEKEE (reference sequence). CDR3: CASSLSLAGAYEQYF. The DNA of the CDR3 is TGTGCCAGCAGCTTATCACTAGCGGGGGCCTACGAGCAGTACTTC. Based on the CDR3 plus reference TRBV5-5 and TRBJ2-7, the full variable domain is DAGVTQSPTHLIKTRGQQVTLRCSPISGHKSVSWYQQVLGQGPQFIFQYYEKEERGRGNFPDRFSARQFPNYSSELNVNALLLGDSALYLCASSLSLAGAYEQYFGPGTRLTVT.

The rearrangement joins TRBV7-3 to TRBJ2-1; maybe TRBD2 (6 bases). Per the germline V gene, CDR1 is SGHTA and CDR2 is FQGTGA. The CDR3 length is 16 residues. Trimming left V 5 bases short and J 1 base short, with 15 bases between. CDR3 nucleotide sequence: TGTGCCAGCAGCCCAACCCGACTAGTTTCCTACAATGAGCAGTTCTTC. Translated, it gives CASSPTRLVSYNEQFF.

The J gene is TRBJ1-3, the V gene TRBV6-5; 7 bases agree with TRBD1. This CDR3 comprises 14 residues. Per the germline V gene, CDR1 is MNHEY and CDR2 is SVGAGI. The junction had 3 bases not matched to a gene; V was cut back by 6 bases and J by 1 base. CDR3 sequence (DNA): TGTGCCAGCAGAGAGGGACAGTCTGGAAACACCATATATTTT. This translates into CASREGQSGNTIYF.

V is TRBV2 and J is TRBJ2-2; 11 bases are shared with TRBD2. V shed 8 bases and J 2 bases; nucleotides not matched to a gene: 4. The CDR3 covers 15 residues. Germline values: CDR1 SNHLY, CDR2 FYNNEI. The CDR3 nucleotides are TGTGCCAGCGGGGGACTAGCGGTAAACACCGGGGAGCTGTTTTTT. It codes for CASGGLAVNTGELFF.